This T cell receptor beta chain was recorded in a study of blood T cell repertoires in COVID-19 (dated by TCRdb to about 2020). Notes on the research overall: ImmuneRACE Cohort 3 recovered participants were defined by two consecutive negative NP/OP PCR tests, healthcare professional clearance, or symptom resolution. The material from the prospective study consisted of cDNA or gDNA derived from T cells, B-cell-depleted T cells, or PBMCs. The repertoires were made available in a free public database intended to serve as a resource for research on the immune response to SARS-CoV-2. Nearly every sample came with metadata listing a de-identified subject ID, COVID-19 status, age in years and sex. The samples were drawn from the first 160 participants of the ongoing ImmuneRACE study and from some 1,300 subjects provided by 6 global collaborators. Where available, HLA class I and class II types were taken from metadata supplied by the sample provider and were not determined by assay-based typing. Samples from collaborators originated in the United States, Italy and Spain and spanned both the acute and convalescent phases of COVID-19. The dataset comprised deeply sampled blood TCRbeta repertoires from subjects exposed to, actively infected with, or recovered from COVID-19.

The immunoSEQ Assay, a bias-controlled multiplex PCR, was used to amplify TCRbeta CDR3 regions from genomic DNA. As for the original processing: The number of nucleated cells in each sample was estimated from the amplification of reference gene primers within the assay. To quantify the absolute abundance of each unique TCRbeta CDR3 rearrangement, sequence reads were collapsed and filtered. For each sample, productive Simpson clonality was calculated as the square root of Simpson's diversity index over productive rearrangements. The source is immuneACCESS, and TCRdb retained only in-frame sequences with V and J called. Part of the clones is not carried over; for the studies checked, unresolved V genes explain less than half of this, and the remainder is unexplained. V and J calls and clone size are as listed in that table; D and trimming were resolved from the DNA. The table for this sample lists under 300,000 clones; approximately 90% of them were counted only once. Approximately 2% of the sample is taken by the ten largest.

Participants in the prospective study were enrolled through a virtual design, were aged roughly 18 to 100 years, and lived in approximately 25 United States geographic areas. Cohort assignment in the prospective study relied on participant-reported clinical history from a screening survey and a study questionnaire. In the prospective study, whole blood, serum and a nasopharyngeal or oropharyngeal swab were collected from each participant by mobile phlebotomists. Participants in the prospective study had the option to provide additional blood draws and questionnaires over an approximately 2-month period. Before DNA extraction, prospective study blood samples were shipped either frozen or at room temperature. The research as a whole found: The quantity of clinical and demographic metadata differed by source and by participant and was supplied without curation.

To note about this clone: Its antigen has not been determined. Base qualities are not at hand, and no much larger clone is one base apart.

The specimen sequenced was PBMCs or T cells enriched from blood (not recorded which). This receptor was taken from a woman aged 55-70 years in a cohort exposed to, infected with or recovered from COVID-19 (not recorded which).

The CDR3: CASSQQGLGTGELFF. The sequenced DNA is TGTGCCAGCAGCCAGCAGGGCCTTGGGACCGGGGAGCTGTTTTTT. Recombination linked TRBV14 to TRBJ2-2, with a tentative D gene TRBD1 over 5 matching bases. The germline ends are 13 bases apart after V is trimmed by 3 bases and J by 5 bases. Per the germline V gene, SGHDN is the CDR1 and FVKESK is the CDR2. The CDR3, from cysteine to phenylalanine, totals 15 residues. Of the read, only the CDR3 DNA is kept; its 45 bases are in frame from base 1.